The clone carrying this TCR beta chain came up once. These data are taken from a study of blood T cell repertoires in COVID-19. Study-level background: The United States, Italy and Spain supplied acute and convalescent COVID-19 samples. PBMCs, B-cell-depleted T cells, or T cells were the source of the cDNA or gDNA that made up the material.

Sequenced by immunoSEQ multiplex PCR; TCRdb stores in-frame clones only, minus some. The sample carries a few hundred thousand clones, over 75% recorded once. Germline CDR1 is SQVTM and CDR2 is ANQGSEA. There are 14 residues in the CDR3. The ends were cut back, 1 base at V and 3 bases at J, with 9 bases in the middle. The V call is TRBV29-1, the J call TRBJ2-2; D gene ambiguous. This receptor was obtained from a woman aged 50 to 60 who had recovered from COVID-19. The specimen was peripheral blood. CDR3 nucleotides: TGCAGCGTTGAAGTGGTTTCGGACACCGGGGAGCTGTTTTTT. Amino acids: CSVEVVSDTGELFF.